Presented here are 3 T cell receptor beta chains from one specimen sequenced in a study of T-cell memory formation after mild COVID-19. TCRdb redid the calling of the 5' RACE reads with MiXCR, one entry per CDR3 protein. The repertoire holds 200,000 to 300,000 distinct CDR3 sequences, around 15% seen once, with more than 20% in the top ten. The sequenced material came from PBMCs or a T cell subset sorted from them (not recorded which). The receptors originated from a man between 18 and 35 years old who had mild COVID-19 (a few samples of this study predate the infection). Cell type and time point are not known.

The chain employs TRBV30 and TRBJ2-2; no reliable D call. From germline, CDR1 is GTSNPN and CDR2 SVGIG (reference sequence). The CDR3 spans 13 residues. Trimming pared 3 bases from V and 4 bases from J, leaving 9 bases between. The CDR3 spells CAWRGSTTGELFF. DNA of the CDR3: TGTGCCTGGAGGGGCTCTACCACCGGGGAGCTGTTTTTT.

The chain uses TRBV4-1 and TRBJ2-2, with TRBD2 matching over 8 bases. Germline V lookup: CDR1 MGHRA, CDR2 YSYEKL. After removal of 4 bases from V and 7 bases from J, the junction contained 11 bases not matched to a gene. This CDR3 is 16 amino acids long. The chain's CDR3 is CASSRRERGTIGELFF. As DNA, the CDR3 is TGCGCCAGCAGCCGAAGGGAGCGGGGGACTATCGGGGAGCTGTTTTTT.

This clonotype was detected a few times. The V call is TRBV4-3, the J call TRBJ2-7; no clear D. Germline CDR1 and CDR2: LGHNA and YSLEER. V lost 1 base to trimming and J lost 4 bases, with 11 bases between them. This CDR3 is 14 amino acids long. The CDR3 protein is CASSQGLQLYEQYF. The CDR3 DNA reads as TGCGCCAGCAGCCAAGGGCTCCAGCTATACGAGCAGTACTTC.